The 9 T cell receptor beta chains presented below share a single source sample, sequenced in a study of lung T cells in sarcoidosis with Löfgren's syndrome. TCRdb recomputed calls from the reads with MiXCR, one row per CDR3 protein. The table lists more than 50,000 distinct CDR3 sequences, around 20% of them singletons. Sequenced input: CD4+ T cells from PBMCs. Receptors were obtained from a human donor with sarcoidosis (Löfgren's syndrome or another form), or a control subject (not recorded which).

This clonotype occurred once. A read error may produce the germline difference seen at one junction end. This chain joins TRBV7-6 and TRBJ1-4; 7 positions agree with TRBD1. CDR1 is SGHVS and CDR2 is FNYEAQ in the germline V gene. This CDR3 region has 15 residues. The DNA for the CDR3 is TGTGCCAGCAGCTCCGGGACAGCTAACAATGAACAACTGTTTTTT. This codes for CASSSGTANNEQLFF.

This clonotype was seen many times. CDR3 DNA sequence: TGTGCCAGCACCAGGGACTCGAGCTCCTACAATGAGCAGTTCTTC. This encodes CASTRDSSSYNEQFF. This chain joins TRBV6-1 and TRBJ2-1; perhaps TRBD2 as D (6 bases). Germline values: CDR1 MNHNS, CDR2 SASEGT. Trimming removed 7 bases from V and 0 bases from J, with 13 bases in between. This CDR3 comprises 15 residues.

This sequence joins TRBV28 and TRBJ2-5; 7 bases line up with TRBD1. CDR1 and CDR2 (germline): MDHEN, SYDVKM. The CDR3 is made up of 16 amino acids. V dropped 1 base and J dropped 6; count of bases not matched to a gene: 11. CDR3 sequence reads: CASSLFATGSLKTQYF. As DNA, the CDR3 is TGTGCCAGCAGTTTATTTGCGACAGGGAGTTTAAAGACCCAGTACTTC. Full variable domain (missing parts from reference TRBV28 and TRBJ2-5): DVKVTQSSRYLVKRTGEKVFLECVQDMDHENMFWYRQDPGLGLRLIYFSYDVKMKEKGDIPEGYSVSREKKERFSLILESASTNQTSMYLCASSLFATGSLKTQYFGPGTRLLVL.

Only a few counts were recorded for this clonotype. The chain uses TRBV29-1 and TRBJ2-5, with unresolved D. Looked up from germline, CDR1 is SQVTM and CDR2 is ANQGSEA. V lost 6 bases and J 2 bases, leaving 10 bases between the germline ends. The CDR3 is made up of 12 amino acids. DNA for the CDR3: TGCAGCGTCGCCGGTGGTCAAGAGACCCAGTACTTC. Protein product: CSVAGGQETQYF. The complete variable domain, with remaining parts taken from reference TRBV29-1 and TRBJ2-5, reads SAVISQKPSRDICQRGTSLTIQCQVDSQVTMMFWYRQQPGQSLTLIATANQGSEATYESGFVIDKFPISRPNLTFSTLTVSNMSPEDSSIYLCSVAGGQETQYFGPGTRLLVL.

This clonotype was recorded a few times. The V gene is TRBV19, the J gene TRBJ2-1; 7 positions match TRBD2. The CDR3 length is 12 residues. Germline CDR1 reads LNHDA; CDR2 reads SQIVND (reference sequence). The V segment lost 6 bases and the J segment 8 bases; nucleotides outside the gene matches: 4. DNA for the CDR3: TGTGCCAGTAGCATCCGGGAGGATGAGCAGTTCTTC. It translates to CASSIREDEQFF. Combining the CDR3 with reference TRBV19 and TRBJ2-1 gives the whole variable domain DGGITQSPKYLFRKEGQNVTLSCEQNLNHDAMYWYRQDPGQGLRLIYYSQIVNDFQKGDIAEGYSVSREKKESFPLTVTSAQKNPTAFYLCASSIREDEQFFGPGTRLTVL.

This clonotype was seen repeatedly, ten times or more. This chain joins TRBV7-9 and TRBJ1-1; no firm D call. Per the germline V gene, CDR1 is SEHNR and CDR2 is FQNEAQ (reference sequence). The CDR3 sequence is 13 residues long. Trimming pared 4 bases from V and 2 bases from J, leaving 8 bases between. The CDR3 spells CASSSRANTEAFF. As DNA, the CDR3 is TGTGCCAGCAGCTCGCGGGCTAACACTGAAGCTTTCTTT.

On this clonotype itself: A much larger clone lies a single base off, so this may be a read error. V gene TRBV20-1 combines with J gene TRBJ1-1; D call uncertain. This CDR3 is 15 amino acids long. Trimming left V 0 bases short and J 0 bases short, with 11 bases between. Germline CDR1 is DFQATT and CDR2 is SNEGSKA (reference sequence). CDR3 residues: CSARDRRPMNTEAFF. DNA for the CDR3: TGCAGTGCTAGAGATAGGAGGCCCATGAACACTGAAGCTTTCTTT.

This clonotype appeared many times. The V gene is TRBV7-9, the J gene TRBJ2-3; tentatively, D is TRBD1 (5 bases). This CDR3 contains 13 residues. V lost 4 bases and J lost 1, with 6 bases in between. The germline gives CDR1 SEHNR, CDR2 FQNEAQ (reference sequence). The DNA for the CDR3 is TGTGCCAGCAGCTGGGGCGGCACAGATACGCAGTATTTT. This sequence encodes CASSWGGTDTQYF. Using reference TRBV7-9 and TRBJ2-3 for the parts outside the CDR3, the full variable domain is DTGVSQNPRHKITKRGQNVTFRCDPISEHNRLYWYRQTLGQGPEFLTYFQNEAQLEKSRLLSDRFSAERPKGSFSTLEIQRTEQGDSAMYLCASSWGGTDTQYFGPGTRLTVL.

This chain uses TRBV10-3 with TRBJ1-1; D not certain. The germline gives CDR1 ENHRY, CDR2 SYGVKD. The CDR3 is 16 residues long. With 0 bases removed from V and 1 base from J, the gap between germline ends came to 12 bases. CDR3 region: CAISESGAATNTEAFF. DNA of the CDR3: TGTGCCATCAGTGAGTCCGGAGCCGCTACGAACACTGAAGCTTTCTTT.